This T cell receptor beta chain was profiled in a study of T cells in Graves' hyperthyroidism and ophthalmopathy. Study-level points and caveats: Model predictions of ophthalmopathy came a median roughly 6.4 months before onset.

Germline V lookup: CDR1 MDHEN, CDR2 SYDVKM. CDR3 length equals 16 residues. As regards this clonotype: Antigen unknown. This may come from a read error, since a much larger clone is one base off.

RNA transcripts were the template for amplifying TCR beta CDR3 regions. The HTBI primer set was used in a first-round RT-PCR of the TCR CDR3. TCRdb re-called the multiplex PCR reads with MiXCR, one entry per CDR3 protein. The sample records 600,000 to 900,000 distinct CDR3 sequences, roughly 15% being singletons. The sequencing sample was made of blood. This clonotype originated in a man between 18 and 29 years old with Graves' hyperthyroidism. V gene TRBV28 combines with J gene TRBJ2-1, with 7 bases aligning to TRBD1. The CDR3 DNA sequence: TGTGCCAGCAGTTCTAAGACAGGGAGCTCCTACAGTGAGCAGTTCTTC. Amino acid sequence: CASSSKTGSSYSEQFF.